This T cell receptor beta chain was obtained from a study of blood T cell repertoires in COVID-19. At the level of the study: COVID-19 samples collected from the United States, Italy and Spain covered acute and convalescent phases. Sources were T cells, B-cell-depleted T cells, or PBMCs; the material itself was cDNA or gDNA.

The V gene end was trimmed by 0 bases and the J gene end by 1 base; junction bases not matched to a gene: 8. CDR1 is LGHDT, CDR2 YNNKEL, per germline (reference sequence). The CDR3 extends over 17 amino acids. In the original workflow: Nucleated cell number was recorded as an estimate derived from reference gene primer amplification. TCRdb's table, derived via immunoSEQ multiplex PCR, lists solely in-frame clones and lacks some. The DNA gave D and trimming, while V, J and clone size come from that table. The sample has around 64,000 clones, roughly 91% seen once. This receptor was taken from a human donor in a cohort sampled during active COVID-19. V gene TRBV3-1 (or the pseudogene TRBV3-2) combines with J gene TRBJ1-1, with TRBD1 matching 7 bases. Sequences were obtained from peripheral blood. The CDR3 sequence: CASSQEVRGRRNTEAFF. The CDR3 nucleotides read TGTGCCAGCAGCCAAGAGGTGAGGGGGCGGAGGAACACTGAAGCTTTCTTT.